This T cell receptor beta chain was identified during a study of blood T cell repertoires in COVID-19. Study context: T cells, B-cell-depleted T cells, or PBMCs provided the cDNA or gDNA that served as material.

How the authors handled the data: Amplified reference gene primers provided the basis for estimating nucleated cell counts. The protocol was immunoSEQ multiplex PCR, while the TCRdb copy is restricted to in-frame clones and leaves out a portion. Clone size and the V and J calls come from that table; the DNA yielded D and trimming. The sample lists some 330,000 clones, approximately 88% seen once, with approximately 4% in the top ten. The V segment lost 5 bases and the J segment 7 bases; nucleotides outside the gene matches: 4. Looked up from germline, CDR1 is LNHDA and CDR2 is SQIVND (reference sequence). The CDR3 is 14 residues long.

Sequenced input: peripheral blood. This receptor was obtained from a woman in her forties or fifties with active or convalescent COVID-19. The genes are TRBV19 and TRBJ1-6, with TRBD1 identical over 8 bases. In nucleotides, the CDR3 is TGTGCCAGTAGTGCCGACAGGGGAAATTCACCCCTCCACTTT. It codes for CASSADRGNSPLHF.